These 18 T cell receptor beta chains share one sample of origin, sequenced in a study of T-cell memory formation after mild COVID-19. TCRdb passed the 5' RACE reads through MiXCR, listing each CDR3 protein once. The sample has approximately 410,000 distinct CDR3 sequences, less than 25% seen once. The sample comprised PBMCs or a T cell subset sorted from them (not recorded which). The receptors here all came from an adult woman who had mild COVID-19 (a few samples of this study predate the infection). Cell type and time point are not known.

This clonotype showed up many times. V and J are TRBV25-1 and TRBJ2-7; 7 nucleotides agree with TRBD1. The CDR3 has 16 residues. The J segment lost 0 bases and the V segment lost 4 bases, leaving 9 bases of the junction unmatched. From germline, CDR1 is MGHDK and CDR2 SYGVNS. This chain's CDR3 is CASSAPDRASSYEQYF. The DNA of the CDR3 is TGTGCCAGCAGTGCCCCAGACAGGGCCAGCTCCTACGAGCAGTACTTC.

The genes are TRBV24-1 and TRBJ1-1; no definite D call. The CDR3 contains 11 residues. Trimming cost V 6 bases and J 5 bases, with 6 bases left between them. Per germline, CDR1 KGHDR and CDR2 SFDVKD. The CDR3 reads CATSWVTEAFF. DNA of the CDR3: TGTGCCACCAGTTGGGTTACTGAAGCTTTCTTT.

This clonotype was counted a few times. The chain couples TRBV30 to TRBJ2-5; D is unclear. Germline CDR1 reads GTSNPN; CDR2 reads SVGIG (reference sequence). V was clipped by 1 base and J by 5 bases, with 11 bases between them. The CDR3 extends over 13 amino acids. CDR3 loop: CAWSGPRSETQYF. Here the CDR3 DNA reads TGTGCCTGGAGTGGTCCGAGGTCGGAGACCCAGTACTTC. The full variable domain, rest sourced from reference TRBV30 and TRBJ2-5, is SQTIHQWPATLVQPVGSPLSLECTVEGTSNPNLYWYRQAAGRGLQLLFYSVGIGQISSEVPQNLSASRPQDRQFILSSKKLLLSDSGFYLCAWSGPRSETQYFGPGTRLLVL.

The chain is built from TRBV6-2 or TRBV6-3 and TRBJ1-1; D ambiguous. V lost 6 bases and J 10 bases, leaving 15 bases between the germline ends. This CDR3 region has 12 residues. Germline V lookup: CDR1 MNHEY, CDR2 SVGEGT. CDR3 region: CASRKQSYGAFF. The CDR3 DNA is TGTGCCAGCAGGAAACAGAGCTACGGAGCTTTCTTT.

The V call is TRBV20-1, the J call TRBJ2-3; D assignment may be TRBD1 or TRBD2 (5 bases each). Trimming took 1 base from V and 5 from J, leaving 16 bases between them. CDR3 size: 15 residues. The germline gives CDR1 DFQATT, CDR2 SNEGSKA (reference sequence). CDR3 sequence (DNA): TGCAGTGCTAGAGGAAGGGGCGTGAGGGGAGATACGCAGTATTTT. This sequence encodes CSARGRGVRGDTQYF.

J is TRBJ2-1 and V is TRBV15, with 10 nucleotides matching TRBD2. With V trimmed by 4 bases and J by 4 bases, 7 bases remained unmatched. Germline values: CDR1 LNHNV, CDR2 YYDKDF (reference sequence). This CDR3 is built from 16 residues. CDR3 bases: TGTGCCACCAGCACCCCCCTAGCGGGGGTGTACAATGAGCAGTTCTTC. Amino acids: CATSTPLAGVYNEQFF.

This clonotype was recorded a few times. V and J are TRBV7-3 and TRBJ1-4; 8 bases are shared with TRBD1. This CDR3 comprises 13 residues. Germline V gene data show CDR1 as SGHTA and CDR2 as FQGTGA. J was trimmed by 8 bases and V by 2 bases; bases with no gene match: 1. The CDR3 DNA sequence: TGTGCCAGCAGCTTACGACAGGGGGAAAAACTGTTTTTT. As protein: CASSLRQGEKLFF.

The chain carries TRBV20-1 and TRBJ2-7, with 7 bases lining up with TRBD2. The CDR3 has 12 amino acids. Germline-derived CDR1 and CDR2 are DFQATT and SNEGSKA (reference sequence). Losses at the gene ends were 5 bases for V and 1 base for J; bases not matched to a gene: 2. In DNA, the CDR3 is TGCAGTGCTGCGGGACTATCCTACGAGCAGTACTTC. Its protein product is CSAAGLSYEQYF.

V is TRBV20-1 and J is TRBJ1-1, with a possible D match to TRBD1 (6 bases). The germline V gene has CDR1 DFQATT and CDR2 SNEGSKA (reference sequence). The CDR3 is 12 residues long. Between the trimmed V and J ends, which lost 3 bases and 10 bases, there was a span of 15 bases. The CDR3 nucleotides are TGCAGTGCTAGCTTTACAGGGTGGGGAGCTTTCTTT. The encoded protein is CSASFTGWGAFF.

This clonotype was seen a few times. The V gene is TRBV27, the J gene TRBJ2-7; 8 nucleotides align to TRBD2. Germline values: CDR1 MNHEY, CDR2 SMNVEV (reference sequence). The CDR3 totals 14 residues. Unmatched junction bases numbered 6, after V lost 8 bases and J lost 0 bases. CDR3 DNA: TGTGCCAGCGGGATAGCGGGAAGCTCCTACGAGCAGTACTTC. Protein: CASGIAGSSYEQYF.

The CDR3 spells CASSSVRGGQSSYNEQFF. The DNA for the CDR3 is TGTGCCAGCAGTTCCGTACGCGGGGGCCAAAGCTCCTACAATGAGCAGTTCTTC. V gene TRBV12-3 or TRBV12-4 combines with J gene TRBJ2-1; D might be TRBD2 (7 bases). V gave up 4 bases and J gave up 0 bases, with 19 bases separating them. The CDR3 extends over 18 amino acids.

The chain carries TRBV7-2 and TRBJ2-7, with a tentative D call TRBD1 (6 bases). CDR1 is SGHTA and CDR2 is FQGNSA in the germline V gene. The CDR3 consists of 13 residues. The V end lost 5 bases, the J end lost 2 bases, and 10 bases lay between the germline ends. The chain's CDR3 is CASSVYRAYEQYF. Written as DNA, the CDR3 is TGTGCCAGCAGCGTCTACAGGGCCTACGAGCAGTACTTC.

This clonotype came up many times. The chain uses TRBV12-3 or TRBV12-4 and TRBJ1-1; D is undetermined. The CDR3 is made up of 12 amino acids. Trimming left V 7 bases short and J 10 bases short, with 16 bases between. CDR3 protein: CASTPDGRVAFF. Here the CDR3 DNA reads TGTGCCAGCACCCCGGACGGACGTGTAGCTTTCTTT.

The genes are TRBV4-2 and TRBJ2-5; D remains unclear. The CDR3 sequence is 15 residues long. Deletions cut 0 bases from V and 5 bases from J, with 13 bases between. CDR1 LGHNA and CDR2 YNFKEQ come from the germline V gene. As DNA, the CDR3 is TGTGCCAGCAGCCAAGATCATCTGGGTTCGGAGACCCAGTACTTC. Translated: CASSQDHLGSETQYF.

The genes are TRBV6-1 and TRBJ2-7; D uncertain. Germline V CDR1 and CDR2: MNHNS, SASEGT. This CDR3 is 14 amino acids long. V lost 4 bases, J lost 3 bases, and 13 bases lay in between. CDR3: CASSVGEYNYEQYF. The CDR3 DNA reads TGTGCCAGCAGTGTTGGGGAATACAACTACGAGCAGTACTTC.

The chain is built from TRBV15 and TRBJ2-1; 8 bases match TRBD1. Looked up from germline, CDR1 is LNHNV and CDR2 is YYDKDF (reference sequence). The CDR3 totals 13 residues. The ends lost 3 bases at V and 7 bases at J; junction bases unmatched: 2. The CDR3 DNA follows: TGTGCCACCAGCAGGGACAGGGCTAATGAGCAGTTCTTC. The encoded protein is CATSRDRANEQFF.

In this sample, this clonotype turned up a few times. The chain employs TRBV7-9 and TRBJ1-1; unclear D gene. This CDR3 comprises 14 residues. In germline, CDR1 is SEHNR, CDR2 FQNEAQ (reference sequence). The V and J ends lost 5 bases and 5 bases respectively, with 15 bases between them. The CDR3 DNA reads as TGTGCCAGCAGCCCGAATCAGATTTTGACTGAAGCTTTCTTT. Amino acid sequence: CASSPNQILTEAFF.

This clonotype has more than one count but fewer than ten. V and J are TRBV29-1 and TRBJ1-1, with D maybe TRBD1 (5 bases). From germline, CDR1 is SQVTM and CDR2 ANQGSEA. CDR3 length: 13 residues. Between the trimmed V and J ends, which lost 5 bases and 5 bases, there was a span of 15 bases. CDR3 in DNA: TGCAGCGTTCTCCGGGGGAGGGGAACTGAAGCTTTCTTT. The encoded protein is CSVLRGRGTEAFF.